The clone carrying this T cell receptor beta chain was seen at least ten times. Its target is not known. From germline, CDR1 is SGHAT and CDR2 FQNNGV. The trim removed 0 bases at V and 6 bases at J, leaving 8 bases unmatched. The CDR3 totals 15 residues. Arm-PCR of CDR3 regions and iRepertoire HTBI primers were used to build TCR beta libraries. Each CDR3 protein gets one entry after TCRdb re-called the multiplex PCR reads with MiXCR. Here the sample spans 400,000 to 500,000 distinct CDR3 sequences, around 15% being singletons. This entry comes from a study of regulatory T cells in long-lasting Graves disease. Study-level points and caveats: The persistent group shared about 2,700 public clonotypes, more than the approximately 970 shared by new patients.

Regarding time point: newly diagnosed GD, antithyroid drugs for less than 3 months. After RNA was extracted from PBMCs, the TCR library was made from it. Clinicians diagnosed Graves' disease using American Thyroid Association guidelines. This sample also appeared in a second study, on T cells in Graves' hyperthyroidism and ophthalmopathy. Turning to that study: Together with thyroid ultrasound, orbital computed tomography, serum thyroxine and TRAb, clinical symptoms were used for diagnoses. The HTBI set primed first-round TCR CDR3 RT-PCR.

The clonotype comes from a woman under 30 with Graves disease. The sequencing used peripheral blood mononuclear cells (PBMCs), collected at new diagnosis, from a patient treated with antithyroid drugs. The chain links TRBV11-2 to TRBJ2-7; TRBD2 matches at 7 bases. CDR3: CASSLDLWGGIEQYF. Written as DNA, the CDR3 is TGTGCCAGCAGCTTAGACCTTTGGGGGGGGATCGAGCAGTACTTC. The full variable domain, completed using reference TRBV11-2 and TRBJ2-7, is EAGVAQSPRYKIIEKRQSVAFWCNPISGHATLYWYQQILGQGPKLLIQFQNNGVVDDSQLPKDRFSAERLKGVDSTLKIQPAKLEDSAVYLCASSLDLWGGIEQYFGPGTRLTVT.